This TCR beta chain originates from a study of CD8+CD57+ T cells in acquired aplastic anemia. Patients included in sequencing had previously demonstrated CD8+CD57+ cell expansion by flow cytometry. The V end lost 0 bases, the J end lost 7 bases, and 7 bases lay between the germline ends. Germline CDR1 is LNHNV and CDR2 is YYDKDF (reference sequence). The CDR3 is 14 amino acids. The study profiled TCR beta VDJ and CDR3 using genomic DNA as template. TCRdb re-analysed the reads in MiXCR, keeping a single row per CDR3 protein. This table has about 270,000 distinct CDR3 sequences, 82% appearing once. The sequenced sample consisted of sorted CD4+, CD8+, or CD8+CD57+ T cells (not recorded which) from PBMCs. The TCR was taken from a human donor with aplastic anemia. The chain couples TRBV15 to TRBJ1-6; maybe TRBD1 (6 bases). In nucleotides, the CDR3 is TGTGCCACCAGCAGAGACAGGGGCAATTCACCCCTCCACTTT. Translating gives CATSRDRGNSPLHF.